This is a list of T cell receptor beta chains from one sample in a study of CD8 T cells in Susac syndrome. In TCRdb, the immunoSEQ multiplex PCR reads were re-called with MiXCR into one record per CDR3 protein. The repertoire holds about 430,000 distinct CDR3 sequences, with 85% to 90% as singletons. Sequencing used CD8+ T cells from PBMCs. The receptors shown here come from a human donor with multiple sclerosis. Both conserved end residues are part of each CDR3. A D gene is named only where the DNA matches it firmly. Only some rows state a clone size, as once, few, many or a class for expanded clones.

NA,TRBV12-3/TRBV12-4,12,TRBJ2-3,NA,CASSLASAAQYF,TGTGCCAGCAGTTTAGCAAGCGCGGCGCAGTATTTT
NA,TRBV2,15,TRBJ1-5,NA,CASSSRGESNQPQHF,TGTGCCAGCAGTTCCAGGGGTGAGTCCAATCAGCCCCAGCATTTT
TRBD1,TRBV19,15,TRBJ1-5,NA,CAISGQGYRNQPQHF,TGTGCCATCTCGGGACAGGGATATCGCAATCAGCCCCAGCATTTT
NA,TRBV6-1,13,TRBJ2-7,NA,CASAHGTGYEQYF,TGTGCCAGCGCTCATGGGACGGGTTACGAGCAGTACTTC
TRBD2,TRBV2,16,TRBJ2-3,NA,CASPGPSGGITDTQYF,TGTGCCAGCCCTGGTCCTAGCGGGGGAATCACAGATACGCAGTATTTT
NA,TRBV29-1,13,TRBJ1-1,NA,CSVGRSSDTEAFF,TGCAGCGTTGGTCGGAGTTCGGACACTGAAGCTTTCTTT
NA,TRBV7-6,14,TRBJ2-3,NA,CASSLTASTDTQYF,TGTGCCAGCAGCCTGACAGCCAGCACAGATACGCAGTATTTT
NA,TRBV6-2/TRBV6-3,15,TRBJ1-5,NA,CASSYTPDGHQPQHF,TGTGCCAGCAGTTACACCCCAGACGGCCATCAGCCCCAGCATTTT
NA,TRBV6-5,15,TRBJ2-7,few,CASSYSDNRAYEQYF,TGTGCCAGCAGTTACTCGGACAACAGAGCCTACGAGCAGTACTTC
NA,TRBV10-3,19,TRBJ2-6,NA,CAISESLGRPDSGANVLTF,TGTGCCATCAGTGAGTCGCTAGGCAGGCCCGACTCTGGGGCCAACGTCCTGACTTTC
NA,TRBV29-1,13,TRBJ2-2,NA,CSVGSENTGELFF,TGCAGCGTTGGGTCCGAGAACACCGGGGAGCTGTTTTTT
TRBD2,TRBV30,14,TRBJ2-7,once,CAWSVYGRAYEQYF,TGTGCCTGGAGTGTATACGGGAGGGCCTACGAGCAGTACTTC
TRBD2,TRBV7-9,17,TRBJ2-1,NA,CASSQEELADTYNEQFF,TGTGCCAGCAGCCAGGAGGAGCTAGCGGATACTTACAATGAGCAGTTCTTC
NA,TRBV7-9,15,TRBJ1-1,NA,CASSFQATTNTEAFF,TGTGCCAGCAGCTTCCAAGCGACAACGAACACTGAAGCTTTCTTT
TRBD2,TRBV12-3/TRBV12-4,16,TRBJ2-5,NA,CASRQLAGGRQETQYF,TGTGCCAGCAGACAACTAGCGGGGGGCCGTCAAGAGACCCAGTACTTC
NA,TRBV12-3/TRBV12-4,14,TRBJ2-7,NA,CASSQVQQGYEQYF,TGTGCCAGCAGCCAGGTCCAACAAGGGTACGAGCAGTACTTC
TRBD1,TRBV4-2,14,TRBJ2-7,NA,CASSQTGTASEQYF,TGTGCCAGTAGCCAGACCGGGACAGCCAGTGAGCAGTACTTC
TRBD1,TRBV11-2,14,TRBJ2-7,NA,CASSPPGQGSEQYF,TGTGCCAGCAGCCCTCCGGGACAGGGAAGCGAGCAGTACTTC
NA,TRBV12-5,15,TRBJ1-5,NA,CASGLPGLGNQPQHF,TGTGCTAGTGGTCTCCCAGGGTTGGGGAATCAGCCCCAGCATTTT
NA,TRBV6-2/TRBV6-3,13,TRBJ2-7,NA,CASSLEMGYEQYF,TGTGCCAGCAGTTTGGAGATGGGGTACGAGCAGTACTTC
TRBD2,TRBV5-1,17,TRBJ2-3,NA,CASSYRFGGGAVDTQYF,TGCGCCAGCAGCTACCGGTTCGGCGGGGGGGCCGTTGATACGCAGTATTTT
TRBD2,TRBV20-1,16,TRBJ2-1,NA,CSARDPAGAHYNEQFF,TGCAGTGCTAGAGATCCAGCGGGAGCCCACTACAATGAGCAGTTCTTC
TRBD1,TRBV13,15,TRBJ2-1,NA,CASSPRGQGHNEQFF,TGTGCCAGCAGCCCCCGAGGACAGGGTCACAATGAGCAGTTCTTC
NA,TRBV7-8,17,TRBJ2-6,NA,CASSFPGRDSGANVLTF,TGTGCCAGCAGCTTTCCCGGCAGGGACTCCGGGGCCAACGTCCTGACTTTC
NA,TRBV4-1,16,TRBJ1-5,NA,CASSHSGHYSNQPQHF,TGCGCCAGCAGCCATAGTGGGCATTATAGCAATCAGCCCCAGCATTTT
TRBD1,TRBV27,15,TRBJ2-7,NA,CASSLTGQGSYEQYF,TGTGCCAGCAGCCTAACGGGACAGGGATCCTACGAGCAGTACTTC
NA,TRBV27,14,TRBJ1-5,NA,CASKKPGYNQPQHF,TGTGCCAGCAAAAAGCCGGGGTATAATCAGCCCCAGCATTTT
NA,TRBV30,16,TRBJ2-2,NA,CAFRSPGTSNTGELFF,TGTGCCTTCCGATCCCCCGGGACGAGTAACACCGGGGAGCTGTTTTTT
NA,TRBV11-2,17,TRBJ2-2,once,CASSSLGSLAYTGELFF,TGTGCCAGCAGCTCCTTGGGTTCGCTCGCGTACACCGGGGAGCTGTTTTTT
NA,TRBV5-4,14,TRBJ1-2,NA,CASSYDPGIGGYTF,TGTGCCAGCAGCTATGATCCGGGAATTGGAGGCTACACCTTC
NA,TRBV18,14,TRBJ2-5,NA,CASSPPQASRTQYF,TGTGCCAGCTCACCACCACAGGCTTCCAGGACCCAGTACTTC
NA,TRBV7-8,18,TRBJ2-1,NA,CASSYIQPGGRVGNEQFF,TGTGCCAGCAGCTACATACAGCCGGGGGGCAGGGTGGGCAATGAGCAGTTCTTC
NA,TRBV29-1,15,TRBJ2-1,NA,CSVGLGYSLYNEQFF,TGCAGCGTTGGATTGGGGTATTCCCTTTACAATGAGCAGTTCTTC
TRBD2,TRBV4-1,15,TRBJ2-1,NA,CASSQVGRAYNEQFF,TGCGCCAGCAGCCAAGTCGGGAGGGCCTACAATGAGCAGTTCTTC
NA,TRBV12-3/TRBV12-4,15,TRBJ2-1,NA,CASSLGGSTYNEQFF,TGTGCCAGCAGTTTAGGGGGAAGCACCTACAATGAGCAGTTCTTC
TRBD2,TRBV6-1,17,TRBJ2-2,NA,CASSHGLAGDNTGELFF,TGTGCCAGCAGCCATGGACTAGCGGGAGATAACACCGGGGAGCTGTTTTTT
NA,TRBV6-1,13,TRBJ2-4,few,CASSRAGENIQYF,TGTGCCAGCAGTAGGGCAGGGGAAAACATTCAGTACTTC
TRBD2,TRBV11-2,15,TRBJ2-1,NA,CASSSPLAGVNEQFF,TGTGCCAGCAGCTCCCCATTAGCGGGAGTCAATGAGCAGTTCTTC
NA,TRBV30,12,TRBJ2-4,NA,CAWSALGNIQYF,TGTGCCTGGAGTGCGCTGGGGAACATTCAGTACTTC
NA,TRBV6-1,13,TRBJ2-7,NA,CASGLGGVNEQYF,TGTGCCAGCGGGTTGGGCGGGGTCAACGAGCAGTACTTC
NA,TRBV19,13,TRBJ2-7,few,CATGPSLAYEQYF,TGTGCCACTGGACCCTCTCTAGCCTACGAGCAGTACTTC
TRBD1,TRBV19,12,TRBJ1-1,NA,CASSIGTAEAFF,TGTGCCAGTAGTATCGGGACAGCTGAAGCTTTCTTT
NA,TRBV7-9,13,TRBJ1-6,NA,CASSFPGNSPLHF,TGTGCCAGCAGCTTTCCCGGAAATTCACCCCTCCACTTT
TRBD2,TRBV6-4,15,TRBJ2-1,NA,CASSDRAGGYNEQFF,TGTGCCAGCAGTGACAGGGCGGGAGGGTACAATGAGCAGTTCTTC
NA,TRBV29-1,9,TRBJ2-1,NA,CSVPNEQFF,TGCAGCGTCCCTAATGAGCAGTTCTTC
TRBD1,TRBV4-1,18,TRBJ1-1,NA,CASSQDIGTGVMNTEAFF,TGCGCCAGCAGCCAAGATATCGGGACAGGGGTTATGAACACTGAAGCTTTCTTT
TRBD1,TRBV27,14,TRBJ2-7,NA,CASTLTGGAYEQYF,TGTGCCAGCACCCTGACAGGGGGTGCCTACGAGCAGTACTTC
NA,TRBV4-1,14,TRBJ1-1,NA,CASSQEAGHTEAFF,TGCGCCAGCAGCCAAGAGGCAGGGCACACTGAAGCTTTCTTT
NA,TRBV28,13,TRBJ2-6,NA,CASSPGPADVLTF,TGTGCCAGCAGTCCGGGGCCGGCGGACGTCCTGACTTTC
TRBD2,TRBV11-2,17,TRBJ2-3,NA,CASSQFSGLAVTDTQYF,TGTGCCAGCAGCCAGTTCAGTGGACTAGCGGTCACAGATACGCAGTATTTT
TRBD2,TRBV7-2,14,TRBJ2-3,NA,CASSLLAGVDTQYF,TGTGCCAGCAGCTTACTAGCGGGAGTCGATACGCAGTATTTT
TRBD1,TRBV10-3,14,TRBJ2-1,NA,CAISLGTGVNEQFF,TGTGCCATCAGCCTCGGGACAGGGGTCAATGAGCAGTTCTTC
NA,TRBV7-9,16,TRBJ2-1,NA,CASSLSGSGIYNEQFF,TGTGCCAGCAGCTTAAGCGGAAGCGGTATCTACAATGAGCAGTTCTTC
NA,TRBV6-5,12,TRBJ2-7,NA,CASSPYASVQYF,TGTGCCAGCAGTCCCTATGCGTCCGTGCAGTACTTC
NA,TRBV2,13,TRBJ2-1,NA,CATGMDGYNEQFF,TGTGCCACCGGCATGGACGGATACAATGAGCAGTTCTTC